These T cell receptor beta chains were read from a single sample in a study of T cells and Merkel cell carcinoma outcomes. Method: immunoSEQ multiplex PCR; TCRdb's copy keeps in-frame clones and lacks some. The sample has around 15,000 clones; around 81% are singletons. Sequencing was done on a sample of tumor tissue from Merkel cell carcinoma. The receptor set was obtained from a human donor with Merkel cell carcinoma. Each CDR3 is given without its conserved first and last residue. Each record gives: CDR3 length, V gene, CDR3 protein.

cdr3_length: 16; v_call: TRBV4-1; cdr3_aa: ATAPGTSGSPSTDTQY
cdr3_length: 13; v_call: TRBV28; cdr3_aa: ASSMHGASSYEQY
cdr3_length: 12; v_call: TRBV5-1; cdr3_aa: ASSLASGGHGYT
cdr3_length: 13; v_call: TRBV19; cdr3_aa: ASSTPGQGGEKLF
cdr3_length: 11; v_call: TRBV15; cdr3_aa: ATSRGGGAGAF
cdr3_length: 11; v_call: TRBV2; cdr3_aa: ASGGQGNQPQH
cdr3_length: 11; v_call: TRBV27; cdr3_aa: ASKGLGNQPQH
cdr3_length: 10; v_call: TRBV29-1; cdr3_aa: SVSEFDQPQH
cdr3_length: 13; v_call: TRBV23-1; cdr3_aa: ASSQNGTSSYEQY
cdr3_length: 12; v_call: TRBV27; cdr3_aa: ASRHDRERTEAF
cdr3_length: 13; v_call: TRBV5-4; cdr3_aa: ASSLLDREDQPQH
cdr3_length: 12; v_call: TRBV5-1; cdr3_aa: ASSLGGRNYGYT
cdr3_length: 12; v_call: TRBV5-4; cdr3_aa: ASSLDGQAYGYT
cdr3_length: 12; v_call: TRBV2; cdr3_aa: ASSPPGLESSQH
cdr3_length: 11; v_call: TRBV6-4; cdr3_aa: ASSVMVGETQY
cdr3_length: 13; v_call: TRBV27; cdr3_aa: ASSLLARSYNEQF
cdr3_length: 13; v_call: TRBV27; cdr3_aa: ASSPRLAGGSEQY
cdr3_length: 14; v_call: TRBV29-1; cdr3_aa: SVESQGTGGTDTQY
cdr3_length: 11; v_call: TRBV12-5; cdr3_aa: ASGSRPQETQY
cdr3_length: 9; v_call: TRBV30; cdr3_aa: AWSTEGEQY
cdr3_length: 16; v_call: TRBV25-1; cdr3_aa: ASTSDRESSGYRSPLH
cdr3_length: 13; v_call: TRBV7-9; cdr3_aa: ASSLDAGSKNIQY
cdr3_length: 11; v_call: TRBV27; cdr3_aa: ATGVPGRAEAF
cdr3_length: 15; v_call: TRBV7-2; cdr3_aa: ASSSTDRGFRRTEAF